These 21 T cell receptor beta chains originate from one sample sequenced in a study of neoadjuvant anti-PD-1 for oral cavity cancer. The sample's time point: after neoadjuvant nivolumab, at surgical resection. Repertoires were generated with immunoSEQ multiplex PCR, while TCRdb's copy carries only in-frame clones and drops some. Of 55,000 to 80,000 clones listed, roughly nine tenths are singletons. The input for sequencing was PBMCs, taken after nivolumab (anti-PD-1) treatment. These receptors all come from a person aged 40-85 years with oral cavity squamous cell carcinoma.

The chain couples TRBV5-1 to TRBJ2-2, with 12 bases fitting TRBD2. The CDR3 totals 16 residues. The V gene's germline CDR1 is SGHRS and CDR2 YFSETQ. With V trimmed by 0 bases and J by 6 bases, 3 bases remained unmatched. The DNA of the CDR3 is TGCGCCAGCAGCTTGGGACTAGCGGGAGTGGCCGGGGAGCTGTTTTTT. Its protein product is CASSLGLAGVAGELFF.

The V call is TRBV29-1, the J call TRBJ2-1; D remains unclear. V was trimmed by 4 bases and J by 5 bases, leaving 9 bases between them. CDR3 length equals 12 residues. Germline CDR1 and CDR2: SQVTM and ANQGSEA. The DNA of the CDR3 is TGCAGCGTTGCCAGGTTTAACAATGAGCAGTTCTTC. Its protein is CSVARFNNEQFF.

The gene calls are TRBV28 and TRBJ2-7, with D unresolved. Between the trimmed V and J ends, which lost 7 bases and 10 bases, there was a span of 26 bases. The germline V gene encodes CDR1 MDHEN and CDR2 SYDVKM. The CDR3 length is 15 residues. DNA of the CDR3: TGTGCCAGCAATCCGTTCGGGCCCCGTTATACGACTCAGTACTTC. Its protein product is CASNPFGPRYTTQYF.

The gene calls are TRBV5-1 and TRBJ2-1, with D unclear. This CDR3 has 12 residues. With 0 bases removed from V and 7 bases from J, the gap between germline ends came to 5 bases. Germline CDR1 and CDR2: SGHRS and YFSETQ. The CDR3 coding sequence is TGCGCCAGCAGCTTGGACCAGAATGAGCAGTTCTTC. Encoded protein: CASSLDQNEQFF.

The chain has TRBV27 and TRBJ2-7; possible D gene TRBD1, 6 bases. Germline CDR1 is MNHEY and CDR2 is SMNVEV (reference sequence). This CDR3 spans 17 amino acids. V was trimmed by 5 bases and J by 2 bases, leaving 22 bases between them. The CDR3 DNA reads TGTGCCAGCAGTAGCCTACAAGCAGGGGTCGGGACCTACGAGCAGTACTTC. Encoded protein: CASSSLQAGVGTYEQYF.

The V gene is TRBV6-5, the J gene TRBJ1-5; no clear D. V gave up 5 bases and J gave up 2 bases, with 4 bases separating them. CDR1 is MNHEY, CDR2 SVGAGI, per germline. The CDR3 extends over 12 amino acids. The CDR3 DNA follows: TGTGCCAGCAGTGGACGCAATCAGCCCCAGCATTTT. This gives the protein CASSGRNQPQHF.

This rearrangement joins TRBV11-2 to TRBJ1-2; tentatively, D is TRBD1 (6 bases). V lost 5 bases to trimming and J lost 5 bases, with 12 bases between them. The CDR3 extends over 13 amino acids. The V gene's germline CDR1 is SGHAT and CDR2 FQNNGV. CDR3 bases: TGTGCCAGCAGCCAGGGGACGGAATATGGCTACACCTTC. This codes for CASSQGTEYGYTF.

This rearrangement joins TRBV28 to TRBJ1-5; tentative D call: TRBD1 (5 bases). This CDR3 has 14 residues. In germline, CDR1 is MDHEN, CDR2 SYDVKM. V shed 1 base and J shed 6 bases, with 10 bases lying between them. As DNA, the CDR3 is TGTGCCAGCAGTTTATTTGCAGGGAGTCAGCCCCAGCATTTT. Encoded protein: CASSLFAGSQPQHF.

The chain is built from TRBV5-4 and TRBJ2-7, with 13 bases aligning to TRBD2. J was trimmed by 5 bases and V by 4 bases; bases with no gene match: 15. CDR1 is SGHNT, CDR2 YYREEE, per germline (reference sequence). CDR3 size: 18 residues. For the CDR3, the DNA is TGTGCCAGCAGCGTCGGGACAGCATGGACTAGCGGGAGCAACGAGCAGTACTTC. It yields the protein CASSVGTAWTSGSNEQYF.

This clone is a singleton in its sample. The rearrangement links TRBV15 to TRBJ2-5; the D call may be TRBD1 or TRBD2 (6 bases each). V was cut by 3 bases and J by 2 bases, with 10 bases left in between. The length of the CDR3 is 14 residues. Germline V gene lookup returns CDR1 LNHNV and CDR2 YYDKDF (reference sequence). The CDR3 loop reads CATSRGGAQETQYF. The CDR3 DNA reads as TGTGCCACCAGCAGGGGGGGCGCTCAAGAGACCCAGTACTTC.

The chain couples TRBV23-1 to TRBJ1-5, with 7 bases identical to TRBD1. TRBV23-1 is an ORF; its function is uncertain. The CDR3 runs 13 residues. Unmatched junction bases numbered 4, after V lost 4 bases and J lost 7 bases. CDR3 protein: CASSRQGAQPQHF. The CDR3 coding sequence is TGCGCCAGCAGTCGACAGGGCGCCCAGCCCCAGCATTTT.

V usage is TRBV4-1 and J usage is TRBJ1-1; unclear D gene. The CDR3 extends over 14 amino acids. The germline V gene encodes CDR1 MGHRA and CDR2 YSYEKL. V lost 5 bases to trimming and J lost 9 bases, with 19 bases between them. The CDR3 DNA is TGCGCCAGCAGCTACCATTTTAGGCAGATAAAAGCTTTCTTT. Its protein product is CASSYHFRQIKAFF.

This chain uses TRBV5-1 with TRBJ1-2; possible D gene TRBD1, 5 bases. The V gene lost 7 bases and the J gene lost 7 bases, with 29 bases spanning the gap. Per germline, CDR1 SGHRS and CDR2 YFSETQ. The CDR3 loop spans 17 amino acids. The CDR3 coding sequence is TGCGCCAGCCGCCTCCTGGCGAGCCCTGGACAACCAATTGGCTACACCTTC. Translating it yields CASRLLASPGQPIGYTF.

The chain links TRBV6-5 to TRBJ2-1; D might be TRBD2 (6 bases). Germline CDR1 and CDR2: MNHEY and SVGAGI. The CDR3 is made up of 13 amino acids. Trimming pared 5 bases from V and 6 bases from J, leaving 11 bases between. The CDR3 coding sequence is TGTGCCAGCAGTGGGGGGTTTATCAATGAGCAGTTCTTC. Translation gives CASSGGFINEQFF.

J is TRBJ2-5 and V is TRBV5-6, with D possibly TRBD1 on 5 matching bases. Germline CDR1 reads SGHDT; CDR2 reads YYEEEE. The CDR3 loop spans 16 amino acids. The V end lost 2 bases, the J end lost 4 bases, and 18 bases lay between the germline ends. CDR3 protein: CASSLRGQQPPETQYF. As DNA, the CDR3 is TGTGCCAGCAGCTTAAGGGGTCAGCAGCCCCCAGAGACCCAGTACTTC.

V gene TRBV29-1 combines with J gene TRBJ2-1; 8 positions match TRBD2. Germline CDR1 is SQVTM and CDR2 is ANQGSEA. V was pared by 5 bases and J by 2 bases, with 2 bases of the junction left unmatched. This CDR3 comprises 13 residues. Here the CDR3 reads CSVSGSTYNEQFF. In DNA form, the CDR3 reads TGCAGCGTTAGCGGGAGTACCTACAATGAGCAGTTCTTC.

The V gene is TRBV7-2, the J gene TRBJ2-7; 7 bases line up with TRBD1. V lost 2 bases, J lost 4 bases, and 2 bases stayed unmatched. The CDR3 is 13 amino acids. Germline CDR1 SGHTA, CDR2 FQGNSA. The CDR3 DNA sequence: TGTGCCAGCAGCTTAAACAGGGGTTACGAGCAGTACTTC. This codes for CASSLNRGYEQYF.

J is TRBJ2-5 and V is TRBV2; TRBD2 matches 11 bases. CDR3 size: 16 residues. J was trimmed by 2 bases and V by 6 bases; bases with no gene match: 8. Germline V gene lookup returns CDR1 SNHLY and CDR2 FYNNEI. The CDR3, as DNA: TGTGCCAGCAGCTACTTACTAGCGGGGGCACAAGAGACCCAGTACTTC. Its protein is CASSYLLAGAQETQYF.

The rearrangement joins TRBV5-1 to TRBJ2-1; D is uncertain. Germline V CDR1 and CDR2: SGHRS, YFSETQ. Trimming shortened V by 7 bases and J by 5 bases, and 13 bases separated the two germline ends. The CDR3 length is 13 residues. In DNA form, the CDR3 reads TGCGCCAGCTTGGCTGGGGATGACAATGAGCAGTTCTTC. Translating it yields CASLAGDDNEQFF.

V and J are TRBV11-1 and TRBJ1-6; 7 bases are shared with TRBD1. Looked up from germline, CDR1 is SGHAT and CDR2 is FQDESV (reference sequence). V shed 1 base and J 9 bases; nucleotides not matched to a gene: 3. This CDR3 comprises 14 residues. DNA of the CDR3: TGTGCCAGCAGCTTAGTGTCAGGGGGTTCACCCCTCCACTTT. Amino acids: CASSLVSGGSPLHF.

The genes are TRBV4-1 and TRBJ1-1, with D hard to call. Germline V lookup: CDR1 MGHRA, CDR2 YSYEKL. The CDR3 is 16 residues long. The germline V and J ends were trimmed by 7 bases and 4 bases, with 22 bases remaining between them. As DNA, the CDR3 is TGCGCCAGCACCCCCGGCGGCCCGCATCGGGTCACTGAAGCTTTCTTT. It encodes CASTPGGPHRVTEAFF.